Here is one T cell receptor beta chain with its context. Its antigen is as yet unknown. The protocol was immunoSEQ multiplex PCR, while the TCRdb copy is restricted to in-frame clones and leaves out a portion. The sample records roughly 40,000 clones, around 95% being singletons. This sample is drawn from a study of Tregs in tolerant kidney transplant recipients. There are 15 residues in the CDR3. The germline V and J ends were trimmed by 7 bases and 2 bases, with 15 bases remaining between them. Germline lookup yields CDR1 SNHLY and CDR2 FYNNEI. The chain links TRBV2 to TRBJ2-1; D might be TRBD1 or TRBD2, each matching 5 bases. The TCR sequence derives from a human donor in good health. The specimen was Tregs from blood cultured with allogeneic cells. The CDR3, as DNA: TGTGCCAGCATTGGGGGTCGGTTTCCCTACAATGAGCAGTTCTTC. Protein sequence: CASIGGRFPYNEQFF.